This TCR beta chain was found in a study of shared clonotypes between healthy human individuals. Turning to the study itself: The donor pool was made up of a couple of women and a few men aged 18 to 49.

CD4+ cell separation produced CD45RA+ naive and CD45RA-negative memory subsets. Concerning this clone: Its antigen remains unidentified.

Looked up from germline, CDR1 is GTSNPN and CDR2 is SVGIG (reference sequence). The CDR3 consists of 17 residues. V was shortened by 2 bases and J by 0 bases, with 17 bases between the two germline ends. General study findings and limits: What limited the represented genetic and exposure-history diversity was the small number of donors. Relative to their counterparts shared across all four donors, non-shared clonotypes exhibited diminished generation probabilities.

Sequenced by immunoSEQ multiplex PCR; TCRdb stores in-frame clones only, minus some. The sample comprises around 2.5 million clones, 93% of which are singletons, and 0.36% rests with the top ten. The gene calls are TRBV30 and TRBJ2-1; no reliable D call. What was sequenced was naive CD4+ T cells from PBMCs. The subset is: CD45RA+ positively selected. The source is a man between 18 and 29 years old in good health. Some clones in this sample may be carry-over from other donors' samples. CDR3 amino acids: CAWSRGLTRVSYNEQFF. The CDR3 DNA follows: TGTGCCTGGAGTCGAGGCCTTACACGGGTCTCCTACAATGAGCAGTTCTTC.